Listed below are T cell receptor beta chains from one sample, sequenced in a study of Graves' ophthalmopathy and Graves' hyperthyroidism. TCRdb itself ran the multiplex PCR reads through MiXCR, one entry per CDR3 protein. The sample shows about 380,000 distinct CDR3 sequences, approximately 15% of them seen only once. The sample taken for sequencing was peripheral blood. The receptors were gathered from a woman aged 18 to 35 with stable Graves' hyperthyroidism. The CDR3 runs from the conserved cysteine through the conserved F or W. Each record gives: V gene, clone size, D gene, J gene, CDR3 DNA, CDR3 protein. A D gene is named only where the DNA matches it firmly. A clone size is listed for some rows: how often the clone was seen (once, few, many), or a class if it is expanded.

V: TRBV29-1; size: many; D: NA; J: TRBJ2-2; DNA: TGCAGCGTTCTTCAGGGAAAATCCCACACCGGGGAGCTGTTTTTT; CDR3: CSVLQGKSHTGELFF
V: TRBV28; size: many; D: TRBD2; J: TRBJ2-5; DNA: TGTGCCAGCAGTCCTCAGCGGGGGGGCCTGGAGACCCAGTACTTC; CDR3: CASSPQRGGLETQYF
V: TRBV6-2/TRBV6-3; size: many; D: TRBD1; J: TRBJ1-1; DNA: TGTGCCAGCAGTCAAGGGACAGAGAAGAACACTGAAGCTTTCTTT; CDR3: CASSQGTEKNTEAFF
V: TRBV10-3; size: few; D: TRBD1; J: TRBJ1-1; DNA: TGTGCCATCAGTGTAAAGGGGGCGGATGAAGCTTTCTTT; CDR3: CAISVKGADEAFF
V: TRBV12-3/TRBV12-4; size: many; D: NA; J: TRBJ1-2; DNA: TGTGCCAGCAGTCTCACCGACAGCTATGGCTACACCTTC; CDR3: CASSLTDSYGYTF
V: TRBV6-5; size: many; D: NA; J: TRBJ1-1; DNA: TGTGCCAGCGGGTTACAGGGCGTGAACACTGAAGCTTTCTTT; CDR3: CASGLQGVNTEAFF
V: TRBV10-3; size: NA; D: NA; J: TRBJ1-2; DNA: TGTGCCATCAGTGACGACGGGGGTGAGAGCTACACCTTC; CDR3: CAISDDGGESYTF
V: TRBV10-1; size: NA; D: TRBD2; J: TRBJ2-7; DNA: TGCGCCAGCAGTGAATCCAGCGGGGGGGCCGGGTACGAGCAGTACTTC; CDR3: CASSESSGGAGYEQYF
V: TRBV11-2; size: many; D: NA; J: TRBJ2-5; DNA: TGTGCCAGCAGCTCCCGTTCGGGGGGCCTGGGGGAGACCCAGTACTTC; CDR3: CASSSRSGGLGETQYF
V: TRBV29-1; size: NA; D: TRBD1; J: TRBJ1-2; DNA: TGCAGCGTAGCCCTATTGAGGGGACAGGGTGTCGACTATGGCTACACCTTC; CDR3: CSVALLRGQGVDYGYTF
V: TRBV6-8; size: many; D: NA; J: TRBJ1-2; DNA: TGTGCCAGCAGTTACCCTACTGCGGCAAGCGGCTACACCTTC; CDR3: CASSYPTAASGYTF
V: TRBV7-6; size: NA; D: TRBD1; J: TRBJ2-7; DNA: TGTGCCAGCAGCTCAACAGCAGGGGGCTTTTACGAGCAGTACTTC; CDR3: CASSSTAGGFYEQYF
V: TRBV12-3/TRBV12-4; size: NA; D: TRBD2; J: TRBJ2-5; DNA: TGTGCCAGCAGTGGACCCCGGGCTAGCGGGGGGGCCGAGACCCAGTACTTC; CDR3: CASSGPRASGGAETQYF
V: TRBV12-3/TRBV12-4; size: NA; D: TRBD1; J: TRBJ1-1; DNA: TGTGCCAGCAGTTGGGCCGGGACAGGGGGCGGGACTGAAGCTTTCTTT; CDR3: CASSWAGTGGGTEAFF
V: TRBV5-1; size: NA; D: TRBD1; J: TRBJ1-2; DNA: TGCGCCAGCAGCTTTCAGGGGGCTGATGGCTACACCTTC; CDR3: CASSFQGADGYTF
V: TRBV7-3; size: many; D: TRBD1; J: TRBJ1-1; DNA: TGTGCCAGCAGCGTCCAGGGGGTGAACACTGAAGCTTTCTTT; CDR3: CASSVQGVNTEAFF
V: TRBV12-5; size: many; D: TRBD1; J: TRBJ1-1; DNA: TGTGCTAGTGGTCCCAACCCACAGACAGGGTTGACTGAAGCTTTCTTT; CDR3: CASGPNPQTGLTEAFF
V: TRBV20-1; size: many; D: NA; J: TRBJ2-7; DNA: TGCAGTGCAACAAAGGGACGGATTAGCTCCTACGAGCAGTACTTC; CDR3: CSATKGRISSYEQYF
V: TRBV12-3/TRBV12-4; size: few; D: NA; J: TRBJ1-3; DNA: TGTGCCAGCAGCCGCCCGGGGTCCCTCTCTGGAAACACCATATATTTT; CDR3: CASSRPGSLSGNTIYF
V: TRBV19; size: NA; D: NA; J: TRBJ2-6; DNA: TGTGCCAGTAGCTACGACTCCCTGGGGGCCAACGTCCTGACTTTC; CDR3: CASSYDSLGANVLTF
V: TRBV6-2/TRBV6-3; size: many; D: NA; J: TRBJ2-5; DNA: TGTGCCAGCGGGTATTCGTACCAAGAGACCCAGTACTTC; CDR3: CASGYSYQETQYF
V: TRBV5-1; size: NA; D: NA; J: TRBJ2-7; DNA: TGCGCCAGCAGTGGCGGCCTCTTTTCCTACGAGCAGTACTTC; CDR3: CASSGGLFSYEQYF
V: TRBV5-8; size: NA; D: NA; J: TRBJ1-1; DNA: TGTGCCAGCAGCTTGTTTCCCGACACTGAAGCTTTCTTT; CDR3: CASSLFPDTEAFF
V: TRBV11-2; size: many; D: TRBD1; J: TRBJ1-2; DNA: TGTGCCGCAGCCCGAGTAGGATTCAGACAGGGGGACGGCGGCTACACCTTC; CDR3: CAAARVGFRQGDGGYTF
V: TRBV6-6; size: many; D: NA; J: TRBJ2-5; DNA: TGTGCCAGCAGTTACGGGGGGGGATGGACAGATCAAGAGACCCAGTACTTC; CDR3: CASSYGGGWTDQETQYF
V: TRBV6-5; size: NA; D: NA; J: TRBJ2-5; DNA: TGTGCCAGCAGTTACTCGCCTGGGCGGACCCAGTACTTC; CDR3: CASSYSPGRTQYF
V: TRBV7-8; size: many; D: NA; J: TRBJ2-7; DNA: TGTGCCAGCAGCTTGGCGGAAGGGAGGACCTACGAGCAGTACTTC; CDR3: CASSLAEGRTYEQYF
V: TRBV20-1; size: few; D: TRBD2; J: TRBJ2-7; DNA: TGCAGTGCCTCCTTGGCGGCGGGGGGCGGGAACGAGCAGTACTTC; CDR3: CSASLAAGGGNEQYF
V: TRBV6-2/TRBV6-3; size: many; D: NA; J: TRBJ2-7; DNA: TGTGCCAGCAGTTGGTCCCGGGACGAGCAGTACTTC; CDR3: CASSWSRDEQYF
V: TRBV18; size: NA; D: NA; J: TRBJ2-5; DNA: TGTGCCAGCTCACCACAGGGGGGTATGGAGACCCAGTACTTC; CDR3: CASSPQGGMETQYF
V: TRBV6-2/TRBV6-3; size: many; D: TRBD1; J: TRBJ1-1; DNA: TGTGCCAGCAGTTACACAGGGGACGCTGAAGCTTTCTTT; CDR3: CASSYTGDAEAFF
V: TRBV5-1; size: many; D: NA; J: TRBJ1-3; DNA: TGCGCCAGCCAAATCGACACCCGAAACACCATATATTTT; CDR3: CASQIDTRNTIYF
V: TRBV14; size: NA; D: NA; J: TRBJ2-5; DNA: TGTGCCAGCAGCCGCCCAAAGGGCGGGAACCTTCGGGAGACCCAGTACTTC; CDR3: CASSRPKGGNLRETQYF
V: TRBV19; size: many; D: TRBD1; J: TRBJ2-2; DNA: TGTGCCAGTAGTACACTACAGGGGGTTAACACCGGGGAGCTGTTTTTT; CDR3: CASSTLQGVNTGELFF
V: TRBV6-2/TRBV6-3; size: NA; D: NA; J: TRBJ2-5; DNA: TGTGCCAGCAGTTACTCTGTGGGACAAGAGACCCAGTACTTC; CDR3: CASSYSVGQETQYF
V: TRBV19; size: many; D: NA; J: TRBJ2-2; DNA: TGTGCCAGTGCAGACCCGAACACCGGGGAGCTGTTTTTT; CDR3: CASADPNTGELFF
V: TRBV10-3; size: many; D: NA; J: TRBJ1-6; DNA: TGTGCCATCAGTGAGGGGCAGGGCGGCACACCCCTCCACTTT; CDR3: CAISEGQGGTPLHF
V: TRBV5-1; size: NA; D: NA; J: TRBJ2-5; DNA: TGCGCCAGCAGCTCGGCAGGGCTTTACTTCCAAGAGACCCAGTACTTC; CDR3: CASSSAGLYFQETQYF
V: TRBV5-1; size: many; D: TRBD2; J: TRBJ2-7; DNA: TGCGCCAGCACCTTAGCGGGGGGGCCTGGCGAGCAGTACTTC; CDR3: CASTLAGGPGEQYF
V: TRBV2; size: many; D: TRBD1; J: TRBJ1-5; DNA: TGTGCCAGCAGTGTCGAGGACAGGGGGCCCAATCAGCCCCAGCATTTT; CDR3: CASSVEDRGPNQPQHF
V: TRBV28; size: NA; D: TRBD1; J: TRBJ1-1; DNA: TGTGCCAGCAGTGTCCCGACAGGGAAAAGAAGCACTGAAGCTTTCTTT; CDR3: CASSVPTGKRSTEAFF
V: TRBV11-1; size: few; D: NA; J: TRBJ2-7; DNA: TGTGCCAGCAGCATAGTGTGGACCCCGGAGGTTCGGCAGTACTTC; CDR3: CASSIVWTPEVRQYF
V: TRBV9; size: many; D: NA; J: TRBJ2-3; DNA: TGTGCCAGCAGCGTAGGACTAACAACGCAGTATTTT; CDR3: CASSVGLTTQYF
V: TRBV7-9; size: NA; D: NA; J: TRBJ1-6; DNA: TGTGCCAGTTTCTCCTCGGGCAGGGCGAATTCACCCCTCCACTTT; CDR3: CASFSSGRANSPLHF
V: TRBV20-1; size: many; D: TRBD2; J: TRBJ2-7; DNA: TGCAGTGCTGTTAGCGGGGGGCCTCCCTACGAGCAGTACTTC; CDR3: CSAVSGGPPYEQYF
V: TRBV20-1; size: many; D: NA; J: TRBJ1-1; DNA: TGCAGTGCTAGAGATAGGCCGCTCTTGAACACTGAAGCTTTCTTT; CDR3: CSARDRPLLNTEAFF
V: TRBV12-3/TRBV12-4; size: many; D: TRBD1; J: TRBJ1-1; DNA: TGTGCCAGCAGGCAGGGACAGATGAACACTGAAGCTTTCTTT; CDR3: CASRQGQMNTEAFF
V: TRBV11-3; size: many; D: NA; J: TRBJ2-7; DNA: TGTGCCAGCAGCCCCGGATTTATCGGCTACGAGCAGTACTTC; CDR3: CASSPGFIGYEQYF
V: TRBV18; size: many; D: NA; J: TRBJ1-2; DNA: TGTGCCAGCTCACCACCACAGGTTGGCTACACCTTC; CDR3: CASSPPQVGYTF
V: TRBV7-9; size: NA; D: TRBD1; J: TRBJ1-2; DNA: TGTGCCAGCAGCTTACCTCAGGGGGCGAGCTATGGCTACACCTTC; CDR3: CASSLPQGASYGYTF
V: TRBV2; size: NA; D: TRBD1; J: TRBJ1-2; DNA: TGTGCCAGCCCTTTGGGACAGGGTGAAAATAACTATGGCTACACCTTC; CDR3: CASPLGQGENNYGYTF
V: TRBV12-3/TRBV12-4; size: many; D: NA; J: TRBJ2-7; DNA: TGTGCCAGCAGTCGAAACAAGGGCAGTGCAAACGGCGAGCAGTACTTC; CDR3: CASSRNKGSANGEQYF
V: TRBV6-1; size: NA; D: NA; J: TRBJ2-5; DNA: TGTGCCAGCAGTGTCCACCCGGACGGCCAAGAGACCCAGTACTTC; CDR3: CASSVHPDGQETQYF
V: TRBV7-3; size: many; D: TRBD1; J: TRBJ2-7; DNA: TGTGCCAGCAGCAACACTTGGGACAGGGACGACGAGCAGTACTTC; CDR3: CASSNTWDRDDEQYF
V: TRBV2; size: NA; D: NA; J: TRBJ1-6; DNA: TGTGCCAGCAGGAAAGGAGGATTTGAGAATTCACCCCTCCACTTT; CDR3: CASRKGGFENSPLHF
V: TRBV11-1; size: many; D: NA; J: TRBJ2-6; DNA: TGTGCCAGCAGCTTTTTAGGACAACCAACGGGGGGGGCCAACGTCCTGACTTTC; CDR3: CASSFLGQPTGGANVLTF
V: TRBV27; size: many; D: TRBD1; J: TRBJ1-2; DNA: TGTGCCAGCAGGCGGACAGGGGTTGAGGGCTACACCTTC; CDR3: CASRRTGVEGYTF
V: TRBV6-5; size: many; D: NA; J: TRBJ1-1; DNA: TGTGCCAGCAGTTCGACTCCGGGAACTGAAGCTTTCTTT; CDR3: CASSSTPGTEAFF
V: TRBV2; size: few; D: TRBD2; J: TRBJ2-5; DNA: TGTGCCAGCAGGATGGGACTAGCGGGGGTACAAGAGACCCAGTACTTC; CDR3: CASRMGLAGVQETQYF
V: TRBV2; size: many; D: NA; J: TRBJ1-6; DNA: TGTGCCAGCAGCCTAGGGCGCTCCTATAATTCACCCCTCCACTTT; CDR3: CASSLGRSYNSPLHF